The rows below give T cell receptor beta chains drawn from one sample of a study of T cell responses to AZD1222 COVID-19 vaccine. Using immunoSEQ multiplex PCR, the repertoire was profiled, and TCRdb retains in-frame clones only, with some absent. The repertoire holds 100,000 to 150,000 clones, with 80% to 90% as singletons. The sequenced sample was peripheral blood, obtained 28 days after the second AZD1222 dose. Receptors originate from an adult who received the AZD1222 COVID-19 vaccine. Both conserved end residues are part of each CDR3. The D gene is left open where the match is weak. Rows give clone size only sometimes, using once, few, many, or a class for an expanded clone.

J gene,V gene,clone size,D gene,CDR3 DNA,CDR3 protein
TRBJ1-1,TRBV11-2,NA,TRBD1,TGTGCCAGCAGCCTCCGGACAGGGGTAAACACTGAAGCTTTCTTT,CASSLRTGVNTEAFF
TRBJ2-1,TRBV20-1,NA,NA,TGCAGTGCTTCCCCCAATGAGCAGTTCTTC,CSASPNEQFF
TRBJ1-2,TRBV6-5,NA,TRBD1,TGTGCCAGCAGCACCGACAGGGAAGTCTACGGCTACACCTTC,CASSTDREVYGYTF
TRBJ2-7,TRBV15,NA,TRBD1,TGTGCCACCAGCAGTTGGACAGGGGGCTCCTACGAGCAGTACTTC,CATSSWTGGSYEQYF
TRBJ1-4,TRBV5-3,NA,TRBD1,TGTGCCAGAAGCGTCGGAAGGGGACAGGAGAATACGGGGAAACTGTTTTTT,CARSVGRGQENTGKLFF
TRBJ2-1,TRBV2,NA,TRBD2,TGTGCCAGCAGTGTTGCGGGGGGCCGCAATGAGCAGTTCTTC,CASSVAGGRNEQFF
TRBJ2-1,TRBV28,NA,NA,TGTGCCAGCAGTTTCCGAGGGGCTGAAGGTAATGAGCAGTTCTTC,CASSFRGAEGNEQFF
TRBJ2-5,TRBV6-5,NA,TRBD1,TGTGCCACTCAAGAGACAGGGAAGGGGGAGACCCAGTACTTC,CATQETGKGETQYF
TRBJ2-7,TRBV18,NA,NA,TGTGCCAGCTCAGAGTCAGGGAGCGAGCAGTACTTC,CASSESGSEQYF
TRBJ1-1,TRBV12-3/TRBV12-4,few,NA,TGTGCCAGCAGTTGGGGAGGGCCTGAAGCTTTCTTT,CASSWGGPEAFF
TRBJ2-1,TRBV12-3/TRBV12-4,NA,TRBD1,TGTGCCAGCAGGCAGGGGGCCGAGCAGTTCTTC,CASRQGAEQFF
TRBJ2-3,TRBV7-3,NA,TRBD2,TGTGCCAGCAGCCAATCCGGGACTAGCGGGAGAGGGGTTACGCAGTATTTT,CASSQSGTSGRGVTQYF
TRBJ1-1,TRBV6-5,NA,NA,TGTGCCAGCAGTTACAGACTTGAAGCTTTCTTT,CASSYRLEAFF
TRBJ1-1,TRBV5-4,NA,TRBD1,TGTGCCAGCAGCCCGAATACCGGGACAGGGAGCACTGAAGCTTTCTTT,CASSPNTGTGSTEAFF
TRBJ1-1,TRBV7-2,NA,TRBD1,TGTGCCAGCAGCTTCGAGACAGGGCGTTTTTATGAAGCTTTCTTT,CASSFETGRFYEAFF
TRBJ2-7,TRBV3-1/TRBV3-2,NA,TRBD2,TGTGCCAGCAGCCAAGTCAGCGGGAGGGCCTACGAGCAGTACTTC,CASSQVSGRAYEQYF
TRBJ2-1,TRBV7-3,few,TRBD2,TGTGCCAGCAGCTTATGGCCCTCGGAAGCGGGAAATGAGCAGTTCTTC,CASSLWPSEAGNEQFF
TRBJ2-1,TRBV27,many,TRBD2,TGTGCCAGCGGACTAGCGGGAGTCGGTAATGAGCAGTTCTTC,CASGLAGVGNEQFF
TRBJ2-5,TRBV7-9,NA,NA,TGTGCCAGCGCCGGCTTGGGGGAGACCCAGTACTTC,CASAGLGETQYF
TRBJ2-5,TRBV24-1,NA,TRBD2,TGTGCCACCAGTGATTTAGCGGGGCGTCAAGAGACCCAGTACTTC,CATSDLAGRQETQYF
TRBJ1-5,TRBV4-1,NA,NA,TGCGCCAGCAGCCAACAAGATGATAGCAATCAGCCCCAGCATTTT,CASSQQDDSNQPQHF
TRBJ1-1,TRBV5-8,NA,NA,TGTGCCAGCAGCTGGCTCCGAGGGAGCGCTTTCTTT,CASSWLRGSAFF
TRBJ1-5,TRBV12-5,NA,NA,TGTGCTAGTGGTTTGGTACTTGCGGGTACCAATCAGCCCCAGCATTTT,CASGLVLAGTNQPQHF
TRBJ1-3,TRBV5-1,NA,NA,TGCGCCAGCAGCTTGGCCCAGACTGGAAACACCATATATTTT,CASSLAQTGNTIYF
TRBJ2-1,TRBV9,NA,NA,TGTGCCAGCAGCGATGGGGGTTACAATGAGCAGTTCTTC,CASSDGGYNEQFF
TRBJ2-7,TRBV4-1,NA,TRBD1,TGCGCCAGCACCCCGGGACAGGAACACTACGAGCAGTACTTC,CASTPGQEHYEQYF